This TCR beta chain came from a study of blood T cell repertoires in COVID-19. The CDR3 is made up of 12 amino acids. Germline V gives CDR1 SGHTA, CDR2 FQGTGA. The junction had 5 bases not matched to a gene; V was cut back by 5 bases and J by 8 bases. Sequencing used immunoSEQ multiplex PCR; TCRdb keeps in-frame clones, though not all of them. The sample shows a few hundred thousand clones, over 75% of them seen only once. This chain joins TRBV7-3 and TRBJ1-2; 7 bases line up with TRBD1. The sample comprised PBMCs or T cells enriched from blood (not recorded which). The clonotype originates from a man younger than 40 who had recovered from COVID-19. CDR3 coding DNA: TGTGCCAGCAGCCCTGAGACAGGGGGCTACACCTTC. As protein: CASSPETGGYTF. Complete variable domain (other parts from reference TRBV7-3 and TRBJ1-2): GAGVSQTPSNKVTEKGKYVELRCDPISGHTALYWYRQSLGQGPEFLIYFQGTGAADDSGLPNDRFFAVRPEGSVSTLKIQRTERGDSAVYLCASSPETGGYTFGSGTRLTVV.